A selection of T cell receptor beta chains follows, all from one sample in a study of T-cell memory formation after mild COVID-19. TCRdb called the 5' RACE reads again in MiXCR, with one record for every CDR3 protein. The sample has about 58,000 distinct CDR3 sequences; about a quarter are singletons. The specimen sequenced was PBMCs or a T cell subset sorted from them (not recorded which). Receptors originate from a man between 18 and 29 years old who had mild COVID-19 (a few samples of this study predate the infection). Cell type and time point are not known. Each CDR3 is given with its conserved first and last residue. Fields, in order: clone size, V gene, CDR3 length, D gene, J gene, CDR3 protein, CDR3 DNA. D genes are given only for firm matches. Expanded clones get a size class; other rows say once, few or many, or leave the size out.

few	TRBV4-3	15	.	TRBJ2-1	CASSQGTAAYNEQFF	TGCGCCAGCAGCCAAGGGACGGCAGCATACAATGAGCAGTTCTTC
few	TRBV27	17	TRBD1	TRBJ2-3	CASRTWVRDRKRDTQYF	TGTGCCAGCAGAACTTGGGTACGGGACAGAAAACGGGATACGCAGTATTTT
.	TRBV19	14	.	TRBJ1-3	CASSDGGDGNTIYF	TGTGCCAGTAGTGACGGGGGGGACGGAAACACCATATATTTT
few	TRBV24-1	11	.	TRBJ1-1	CATSDRTEAFF	TGTGCCACCAGTGATCGGACTGAAGCTTTCTTT
.	TRBV7-9	13	.	TRBJ1-5	CASSRGGNQPQHF	TGTGCCAGCAGCCGCGGGGGCAATCAGCCCCAGCATTTT
.	TRBV6-5	16	.	TRBJ1-1	CASSYLPTALDTEAFF	TGTGCCAGCAGTTACCTCCCGACAGCCCTGGACACTGAAGCTTTCTTT
.	TRBV20-1	14	.	TRBJ2-4	CSARTVLAKNIQYF	TGCAGTGCTAGAACGGTCCTAGCCAAAAACATTCAGTACTTC
few	TRBV27	15	.	TRBJ2-7	CASSLFGGSSYEQYF	TGTGCCAGCAGTTTATTTGGGGGGAGCTCCTACGAGCAGTACTTC
.	TRBV28	16	TRBD1	TRBJ2-3	CASSLRRDRRTDTQYF	TGTGCCAGCAGTTTACGCCGGGACAGGAGAACAGATACGCAGTATTTT
.	TRBV12-3/TRBV12-4	11	.	TRBJ1-2	CASSLRGRETF	TGTGCCAGCAGTTTACGGGGGCGGGAGACCTTC
.	TRBV6-2/TRBV6-3	16	.	TRBJ1-1	CASSNLAPPQRPEAFF	TGTGCCAGCAGCAACTTGGCCCCCCCACAGCGACCTGAAGCTTTCTTT
.	TRBV10-3	15	.	TRBJ2-7	CAVKDPRDTRDEQYF	TGTGCCGTGAAGGATCCCCGGGACACGCGAGACGAGCAGTACTTC
.	TRBV9	19	.	TRBJ2-1	CASSEGDRLTPLPYNEQFF	TGTGCCAGCAGCGAAGGTGACAGACTCACACCACTACCCTACAATGAGCAGTTCTTC
few	TRBV20-1	12	.	TRBJ2-1	CSASGARDEQFF	TGCAGTGCTAGCGGTGCGCGGGATGAGCAGTTCTTC
few	TRBV29-1	14	TRBD2	TRBJ2-1	CSAGWASGGNEQFF	TGCAGCGCCGGGTGGGCTAGCGGGGGGAATGAGCAGTTCTTC
.	TRBV27	17	TRBD2	TRBJ2-1	CASSLPSGGFPYNEQFF	TGTGCCAGCAGTTTACCCAGCGGGGGGTTCCCTTACAATGAGCAGTTCTTC
.	TRBV7-8	15	TRBD1	TRBJ2-2	CASSTGDRVWGELFF	TGTGCCAGCAGCACCGGGGACAGGGTCTGGGGGGAGCTGTTTTTT
.	TRBV20-1	14	.	TRBJ2-3	CSARLANRKDTQYF	TGCAGTGCTAGGCTGGCCAACCGCAAGGATACGCAGTATTTT
.	TRBV20-1	13	.	TRBJ1-2	CSARDRGAYGYTF	TGCAGTGCTAGAGATCGTGGGGCCTATGGCTACACCTTC
.	TRBV5-4	18	TRBD2	TRBJ2-6	CASSILTSGRSGANVLTF	TGTGCCAGCAGCATCCTGACTAGCGGGAGGTCCGGGGCCAACGTCCTGACTTTC
few	TRBV7-9	13	.	TRBJ1-2	CASSPGVPYGYTF	TGTGCCAGCAGCCCAGGGGTCCCCTATGGCTACACCTTC
.	TRBV5-5	14	.	TRBJ2-3	CASSFIRFTDTQYF	TGTGCCAGCAGCTTTATTCGATTTACAGATACGCAGTATTTT
few	TRBV4-3	15	.	TRBJ2-5	CASSQENRGAETQYF	TGCGCCAGCAGCCAAGAGAACCGGGGTGCAGAGACCCAGTACTTC
.	TRBV12-3/TRBV12-4	14	.	TRBJ2-7	CASSFTAESYEQYF	TGTGCCAGCAGTTTCACTGCGGAATCATACGAGCAGTACTTC
.	TRBV12-3/TRBV12-4	15	.	TRBJ1-4	CASRPSGGSHEKLFF	TGTGCCAGCAGGCCTAGCGGGGGATCCCATGAAAAACTGTTTTTT
few	TRBV4-2	14	.	TRBJ1-2	CASSQDKGPYGYTF	TGTGCCAGCAGCCAAGATAAGGGCCCCTATGGCTACACCTTC
few	TRBV10-3	14	.	TRBJ2-3	CAISAPNKADTQYF	TGTGCCATCAGTGCGCCAAATAAGGCAGATACGCAGTATTTT
.	TRBV6-2/TRBV6-3	13	.	TRBJ1-5	CASSPTGRGAQHF	TGTGCCAGCAGCCCAACAGGGAGGGGTGCCCAGCATTTT
.	TRBV6-5	13	.	TRBJ1-2	CASAVDGTYGYTF	TGTGCCAGCGCTGTGGACGGTACATATGGCTACACCTTC